The 16 T cell receptor beta chains below all came from one sample that was sequenced in a study of patients and donors after allogeneic stem cell transplantation. From the RT-PCR reads, TCRdb called clonotypes with MiXCR, one entry per CDR3 protein. Of roughly 140,000 distinct CDR3 sequences in the sample, about 36% were seen once. The specimen sequenced was blood, either unsorted or a sorted T cell fraction (not recorded which). These receptor sequences come from a human donor who was either an allogeneic HSCT recipient or a stem cell or donor lymphocyte infusion donor (not recorded which). It is not recorded whose cells these are; they may come from a transplant donor.

In its sample, this clonotype was seen a few times. The chain is built from TRBV21-1 and TRBJ1-1; the table names TRBD1, a call not compared with the DNA. TRBV21-1 is a known pseudogene. This CDR3 has 15 residues. The CDR3 region has the DNA TGTGCCAGCAGCAAGCCACAGGGCTTGGCCACTGAAGCTTTCTTT. Translation: CASSKPQGLATEAFF.

This sequence joins TRBV12-3 or TRBV12-4 and TRBJ1-6; 8 bases match TRBD1. The CDR3 covers 12 residues. Unmatched junction bases numbered 3, after V lost 6 bases and J lost 11 bases. The DNA for the CDR3 is TGTGCCAGCAGAGCGGACAGGGCACCCCTCCACTTT. This sequence encodes CASRADRAPLHF.

The J gene is TRBJ1-1, the V gene TRBV6-6; TRBD1 agrees at 11 bases. The CDR3 sequence is 13 residues long. The germline V gene has CDR1 MNHNY and CDR2 SVGAGI (reference sequence). J lost 7 bases, V lost 6 bases, and 4 bases had no gene match. The CDR3 sequence is CASRAGTGGEAFF. Written as DNA, the CDR3 is TGTGCCAGCAGGGCCGGGACAGGGGGTGAAGCTTTCTTT.

The J gene is TRBJ2-1, the V gene TRBV10-3, with D possibly being TRBD2 (6 bases). The CDR3 is made up of 16 amino acids. V gave up 2 bases and J gave up 1 base, with 12 bases separating them. Germline V gene data show CDR1 as ENHRY and CDR2 as SYGVKD. The CDR3 loop reads CAISEGQEGSYNEQFF. The CDR3 DNA is TGTGCCATCAGTGAGGGCCAGGAGGGGTCCTACAATGAGCAGTTCTTC.

The CDR3 DNA is TGTGCCAGCAGGGGGGACGAAACCGCTAACTATGGCTACACCTTC. This gives the protein CASRGDETANYGYTF. This chain links TRBV2 with TRBJ1-2, with a weak D call TRBD1 (5 bases). The CDR3 runs 15 residues. Trimming took off 6 bases at V and 0 bases at J, with 14 bases between the two ends. Germline V gene data show CDR1 as SNHLY and CDR2 as FYNNEI.

This clonotype has a handful of counts. This rearrangement joins TRBV28 to TRBJ1-6; a weak D match, TRBD1 (5 bases). This CDR3 is 14 amino acids long. Between the trimmed V and J ends, which lost 3 bases and 5 bases, there was a span of 8 bases. In germline, CDR1 is MDHEN, CDR2 SYDVKM. The CDR3 sequence: CASSFPGHNSPLHF. The DNA for the CDR3 is TGTGCCAGCAGTTTCCCGGGACATAATTCACCCCTCCACTTT.

This clonotype was counted a few times. The chain couples TRBV9 to TRBJ1-6; no clear D gene. V lost 0 bases and J 13 bases, leaving 14 bases between the germline ends. The V gene's germline CDR1 is SGDLS and CDR2 YYNGEE. The CDR3 sequence is 14 residues long. The CDR3 DNA reads as TGTGCCAGCAGCGTAGTGTCGGGCAGCGCTCCCCTCCACTTT. It codes for CASSVVSGSAPLHF.

The J gene is TRBJ1-5, the V gene TRBV12-3 or TRBV12-4; D possibly corresponds to TRBD1 (5 bases). The V gene lost 6 bases and the J gene lost 0 bases, with 18 bases spanning the gap. This CDR3 contains 17 residues. In DNA form, the CDR3 reads TGTGCCAGCAGAAAGGCGGCGGGGGTCGGTAGCAATCAGCCCCAGCATTTT. It codes for CASRKAAGVGSNQPQHF.

This clonotype was seen only a few times. Here the CDR3 reads CASSFGTGGGYTF. CDR3 DNA: TGTGCCAGCAGCTTCGGGACAGGGGGAGGCTACACCTTC. The J gene is TRBJ1-2, the V gene TRBV7-3, with 11 nucleotides matching TRBD1. The CDR3 extends over 13 amino acids. Germline V CDR1 and CDR2: SGHTA, FQGTGA. With V trimmed by 3 bases and J by 8 bases, 2 bases remained unmatched.

The chain links TRBV3-1 to TRBJ2-4; D gene ambiguous. The CDR3 is made up of 14 amino acids. Trimming stripped 4 bases from V and 0 bases from J, with 7 bases between. In germline, CDR1 is LGHDT, CDR2 YNNKEL (reference sequence). The chain's CDR3 is CASSPSLAKNIQYF. DNA for the CDR3: TGTGCCAGCAGCCCCAGTTTAGCCAAAAACATTCAGTACTTC.

J is TRBJ2-1 and V is TRBV9, with TRBD2 as a possible D gene (6 bases). The CDR3 consists of 15 residues. Trimming left V 4 bases short and J 6 bases short, with 17 bases between. Germline CDR1 reads SGDLS; CDR2 reads YYNGEE. In DNA, the CDR3 is TGTGCCAGCAGCTTATCGGGAGCGCCCTCCAATGAGCAGTTCTTC. Translating gives CASSLSGAPSNEQFF.

V is TRBV11-2 and J is TRBJ1-5; tentatively, D is TRBD1 (5 bases). The germline V and J ends were trimmed by 1 base and 4 bases, with 20 bases remaining between them. This CDR3 is built from 18 residues. Germline V gene lookup returns CDR1 SGHAT and CDR2 FQNNGV. As DNA, the CDR3 is TGTGCCAGCAGCTTAGGAACTATATACGATGGGGGGAATCAGCCCCAGCATTTT. This sequence encodes CASSLGTIYDGGNQPQHF.

In its sample, this clonotype was seen a few times. V gene TRBV3-1 combines with J gene TRBJ1-2; D is unresolved. Trimming took 8 bases from V and 0 from J, leaving 10 bases between them. Germline loops: CDR1 LGHDT, CDR2 YNNKEL (reference sequence). The CDR3 is 13 residues long. CDR3: CASASLPNYGYTF. Here the CDR3 DNA reads TGTGCCAGCGCCTCCCTACCTAACTATGGCTACACCTTC.

The chain has TRBV28 and TRBJ1-4, with D perhaps TRBD1 (5 bases). The CDR3 is 15 amino acids. Germline V gene lookup returns CDR1 MDHEN and CDR2 SYDVKM. Trimming took 2 bases from V and 8 from J, leaving 15 bases between them. The CDR3, as DNA: TGTGCCAGCAGTTTAGCCCCGGGACGTTTGGAAAAACTGTTTTTT. This codes for CASSLAPGRLEKLFF.

There are a few counts of this clonotype. The V call is TRBV28, the J call TRBJ1-2, with D uncertain. Germline lookup yields CDR1 MDHEN and CDR2 SYDVKM. Trimming removed 7 bases from V and 8 bases from J, with 17 bases in between. The CDR3 length is 13 residues. CDR3 protein: CASNTLIRSGYTF. Here the CDR3 DNA reads TGTGCCAGCAATACACTTATCAGGTCCGGCTACACCTTC.

In this sample, this clonotype turned up once. It may be a read error: a sequence one base away is much more abundant. The rearrangement joins TRBV14 to TRBJ2-3; no clear D. Germline CDR1 SGHDN, CDR2 FVKESK. The V end lost 3 bases, the J end lost 2 bases, and 3 bases lay between the germline ends. This CDR3 is 12 amino acids long. The CDR3 DNA reads as TGTGCCAGCAGCCATTCCACAGATACGCAGTATTTT. Translation: CASSHSTDTQYF.